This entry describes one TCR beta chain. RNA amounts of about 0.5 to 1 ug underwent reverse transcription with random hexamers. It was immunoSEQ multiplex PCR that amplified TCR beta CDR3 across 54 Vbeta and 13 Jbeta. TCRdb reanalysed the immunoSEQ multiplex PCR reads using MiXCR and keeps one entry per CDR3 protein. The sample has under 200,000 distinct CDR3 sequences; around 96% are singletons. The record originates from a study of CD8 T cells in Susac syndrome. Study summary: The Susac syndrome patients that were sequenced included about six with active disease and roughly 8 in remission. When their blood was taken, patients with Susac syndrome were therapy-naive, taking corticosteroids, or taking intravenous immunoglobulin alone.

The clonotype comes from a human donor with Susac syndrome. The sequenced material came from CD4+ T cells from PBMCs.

The CDR3 is CASSLTSGGGYTPTDTQYF. CDR3 coding DNA: TGTGCCAGCAGCTTAACTAGCGGGGGGGGCTACACCCCCACAGATACGCAGTATTTT. V is TRBV7-2 and J is TRBJ2-3, with 13 nucleotides matching TRBD2. CDR1 is SGHTA and CDR2 is FQGNSA in the germline V gene. The CDR3 loop spans 19 amino acids. The V gene end was trimmed by 2 bases and the J gene end by 2 bases; junction bases not matched to a gene: 10.